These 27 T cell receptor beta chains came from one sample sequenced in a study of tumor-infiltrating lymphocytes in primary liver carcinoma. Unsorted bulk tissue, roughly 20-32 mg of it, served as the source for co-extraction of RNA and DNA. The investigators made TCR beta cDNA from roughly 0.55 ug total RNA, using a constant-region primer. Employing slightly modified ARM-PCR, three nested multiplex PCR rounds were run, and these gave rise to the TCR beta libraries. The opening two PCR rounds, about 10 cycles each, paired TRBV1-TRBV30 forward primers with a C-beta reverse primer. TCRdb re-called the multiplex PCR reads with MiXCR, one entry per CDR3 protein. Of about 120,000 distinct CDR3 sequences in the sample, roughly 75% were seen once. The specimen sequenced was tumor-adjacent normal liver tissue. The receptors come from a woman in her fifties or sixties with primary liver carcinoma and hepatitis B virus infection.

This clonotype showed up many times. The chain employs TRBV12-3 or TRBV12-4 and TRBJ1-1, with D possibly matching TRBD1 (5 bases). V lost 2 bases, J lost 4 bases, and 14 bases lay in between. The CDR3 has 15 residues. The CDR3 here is CASSLQGPAGTEAFF. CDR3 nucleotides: TGTGCCAGCAGTTTACAGGGACCCGCAGGCACTGAAGCTTTCTTT.

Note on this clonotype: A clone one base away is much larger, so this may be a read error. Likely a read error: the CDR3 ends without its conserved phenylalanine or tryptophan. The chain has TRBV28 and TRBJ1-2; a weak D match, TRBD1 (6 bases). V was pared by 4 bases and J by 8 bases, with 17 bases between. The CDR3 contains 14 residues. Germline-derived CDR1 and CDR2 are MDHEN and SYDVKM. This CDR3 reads CASSSEGGAQGYTL. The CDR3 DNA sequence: TGTGCCAGCAGTTCCGAAGGGGGGGCGCAGGGCTACACCTTA.

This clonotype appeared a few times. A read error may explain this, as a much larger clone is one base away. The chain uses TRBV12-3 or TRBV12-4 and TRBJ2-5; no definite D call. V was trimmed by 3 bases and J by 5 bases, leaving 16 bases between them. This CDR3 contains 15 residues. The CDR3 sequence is CASSLALRAKETQYF. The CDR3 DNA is TGTGCCAGCAGTTTGGCTCTTCGAGCCAAGGAGACCCAGTACTTC.

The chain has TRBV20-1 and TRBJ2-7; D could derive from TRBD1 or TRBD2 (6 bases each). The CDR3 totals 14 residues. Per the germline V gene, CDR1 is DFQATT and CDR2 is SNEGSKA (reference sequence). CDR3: CSSRIFGRQVEQYF. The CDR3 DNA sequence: TGCAGCTCTAGAATATTCGGGAGACAGGTCGAGCAGTACTTC.

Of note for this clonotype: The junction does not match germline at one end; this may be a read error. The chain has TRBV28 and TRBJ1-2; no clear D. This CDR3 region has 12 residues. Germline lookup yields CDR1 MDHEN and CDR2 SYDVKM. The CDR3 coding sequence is TGTGCCAGCATATCAGGAAACTATGGCAACACCTTC. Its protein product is CASISGNYGNTF.

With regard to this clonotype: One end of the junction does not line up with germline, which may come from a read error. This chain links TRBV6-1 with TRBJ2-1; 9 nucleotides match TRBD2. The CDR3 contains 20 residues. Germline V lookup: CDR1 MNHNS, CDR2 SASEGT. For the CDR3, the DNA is TGTGCCAGCAGTGAATTTCGGGTCTCTAGCGGGATGTTAACCTATAATGAGCAGTTCTTC. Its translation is CASSEFRVSSGMLTYNEQFF.

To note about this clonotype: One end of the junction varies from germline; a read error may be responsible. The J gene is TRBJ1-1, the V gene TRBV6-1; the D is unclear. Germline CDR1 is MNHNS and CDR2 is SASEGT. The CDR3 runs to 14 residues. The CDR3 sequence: CARSEFRKNTEAFF. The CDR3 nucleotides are TGTGCCAGAAGTGAATTTCGTAAGAACACTGAAGCTTTCTTT.

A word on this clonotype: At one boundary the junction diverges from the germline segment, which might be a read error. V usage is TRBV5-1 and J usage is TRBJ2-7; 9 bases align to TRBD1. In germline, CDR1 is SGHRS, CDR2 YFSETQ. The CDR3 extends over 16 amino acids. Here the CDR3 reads CAISLDGQGLAYGQYF. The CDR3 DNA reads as TGCGCCATCAGCTTGGATGGACAGGGGTTGGCCTACGGGCAGTACTTC.

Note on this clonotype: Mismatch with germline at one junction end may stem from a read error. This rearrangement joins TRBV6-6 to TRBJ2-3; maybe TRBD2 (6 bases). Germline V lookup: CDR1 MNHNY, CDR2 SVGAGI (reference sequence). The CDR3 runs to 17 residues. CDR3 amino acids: CASSYHPNGRAHNTQYF. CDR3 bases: TGTGCCAGCAGTTACCATCCTAACGGGAGAGCGCATAATACTCAGTATTTT.

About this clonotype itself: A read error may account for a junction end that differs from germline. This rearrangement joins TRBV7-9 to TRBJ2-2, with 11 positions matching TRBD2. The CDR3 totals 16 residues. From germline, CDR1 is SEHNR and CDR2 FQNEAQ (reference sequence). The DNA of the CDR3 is TGTGCCTGCAGCTTTCCGGGACTAGCGGCGGGCGGGGAGTTGTTTTTT. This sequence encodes CACSFPGLAAGGELFF.

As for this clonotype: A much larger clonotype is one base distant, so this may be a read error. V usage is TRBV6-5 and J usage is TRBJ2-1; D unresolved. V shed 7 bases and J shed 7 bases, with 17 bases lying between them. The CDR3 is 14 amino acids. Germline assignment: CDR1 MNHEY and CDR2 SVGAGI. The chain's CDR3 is CASNNGFPGNEQFF. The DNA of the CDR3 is TGTGCCAGCAACAACGGGTTCCCCGGGAATGAGCAGTTCTTC.

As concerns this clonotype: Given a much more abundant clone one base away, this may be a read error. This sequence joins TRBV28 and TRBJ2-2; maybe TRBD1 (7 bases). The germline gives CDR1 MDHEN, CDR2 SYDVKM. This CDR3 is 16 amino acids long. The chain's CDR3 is CVSSLGAGGWTGELFF. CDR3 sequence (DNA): TGTGTCAGCAGCCTTGGGGCAGGGGGGTGGACCGGGGAGCTGTTTTTT.

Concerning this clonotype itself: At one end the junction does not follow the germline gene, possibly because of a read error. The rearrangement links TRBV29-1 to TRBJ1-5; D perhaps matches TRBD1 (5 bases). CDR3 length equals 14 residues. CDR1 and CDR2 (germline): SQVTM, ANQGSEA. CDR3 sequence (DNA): TGCAGCGTCGTTGGGGCAGGGAGCGATCATCCCCAGCATTTT. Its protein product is CSVVGAGSDHPQHF.

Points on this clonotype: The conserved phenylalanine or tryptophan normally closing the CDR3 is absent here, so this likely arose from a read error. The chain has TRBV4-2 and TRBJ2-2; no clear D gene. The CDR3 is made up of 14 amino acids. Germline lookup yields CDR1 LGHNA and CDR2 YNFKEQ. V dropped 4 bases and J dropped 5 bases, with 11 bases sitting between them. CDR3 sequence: CASSREWGTGELFL. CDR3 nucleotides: TGTGCCAGCAGCCGAGAATGGGGTACCGGGGAGCTGTTTCTT.

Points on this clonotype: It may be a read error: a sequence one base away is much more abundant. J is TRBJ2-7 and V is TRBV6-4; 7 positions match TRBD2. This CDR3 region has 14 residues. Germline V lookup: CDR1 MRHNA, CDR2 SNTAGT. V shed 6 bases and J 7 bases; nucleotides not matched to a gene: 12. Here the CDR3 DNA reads TGTGCCAGCAGCGAGCGGGACGGAGCTGCGGAGCAGTACTTC. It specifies CASSERDGAAEQYF.

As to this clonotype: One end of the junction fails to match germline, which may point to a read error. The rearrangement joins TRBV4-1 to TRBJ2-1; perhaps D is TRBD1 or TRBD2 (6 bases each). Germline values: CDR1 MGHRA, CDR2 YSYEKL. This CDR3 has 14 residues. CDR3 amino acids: CASSQGGLYNEQFF. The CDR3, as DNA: TGCGCCAGTAGCCAAGGGGGACTGTACAATGAGCAGTTCTTC.

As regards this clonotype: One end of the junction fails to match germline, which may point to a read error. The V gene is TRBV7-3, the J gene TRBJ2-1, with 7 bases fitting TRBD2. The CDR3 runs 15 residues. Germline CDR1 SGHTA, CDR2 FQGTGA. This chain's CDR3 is CASSLSAGEGNEQFF. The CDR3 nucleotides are TGTGCCAGCAGCTTATCCGCGGGAGAAGGTAATGAGCAATTCTTC.

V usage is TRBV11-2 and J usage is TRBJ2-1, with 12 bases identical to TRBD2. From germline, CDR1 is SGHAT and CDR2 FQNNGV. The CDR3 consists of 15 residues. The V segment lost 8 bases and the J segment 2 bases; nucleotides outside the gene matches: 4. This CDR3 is CASLTSGRTYNEQFF. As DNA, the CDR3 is TGTGCCAGCTTAACTAGCGGGAGGACCTACAATGAGCAGTTCTTC.

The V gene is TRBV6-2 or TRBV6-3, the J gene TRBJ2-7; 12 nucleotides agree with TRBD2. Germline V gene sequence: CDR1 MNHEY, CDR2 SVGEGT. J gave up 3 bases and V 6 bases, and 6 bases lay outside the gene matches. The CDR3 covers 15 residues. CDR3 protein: CASSYRTSGIYEQYF. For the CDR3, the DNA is TGTGCCAGCAGCTACCGGACTAGCGGGATCTACGAGCAGTACTTC.

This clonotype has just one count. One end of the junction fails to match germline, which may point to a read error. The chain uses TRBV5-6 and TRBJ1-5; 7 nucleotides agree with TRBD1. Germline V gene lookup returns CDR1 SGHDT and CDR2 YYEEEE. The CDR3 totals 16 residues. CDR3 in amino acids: CASSFTRGHSNQPQHF. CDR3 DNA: TGTGCCAGTAGCTTTACGAGGGGGCATAGCAATCAGCCCCAGCATTTT. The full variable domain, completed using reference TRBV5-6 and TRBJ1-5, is DAGVTQSPTHLIKTRGQQVTLRCSPKSGHDTVSWYQQALGQGPQFIFQYYEEEERQRGNFPDRFSGHQFPNYSSELNVNALLLGDSALYLCASSFTRGHSNQPQHFGDGTRLSIL.

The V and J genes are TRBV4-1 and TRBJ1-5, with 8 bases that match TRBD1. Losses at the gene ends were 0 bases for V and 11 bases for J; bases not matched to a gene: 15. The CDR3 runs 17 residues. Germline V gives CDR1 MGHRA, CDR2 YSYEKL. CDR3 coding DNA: TGCGCCAGCAGCCAAGATGTTGCACAGGGGGTGTGGCAATCCCAGCATTTT. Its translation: CASSQDVAQGVWQSQHF.

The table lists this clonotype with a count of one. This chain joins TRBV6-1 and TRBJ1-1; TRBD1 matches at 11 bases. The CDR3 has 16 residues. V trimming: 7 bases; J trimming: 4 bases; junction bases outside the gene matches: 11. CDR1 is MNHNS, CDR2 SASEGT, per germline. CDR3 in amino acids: CASNRGPGQGVTEAFF. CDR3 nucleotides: TGTGCCAGCAATCGAGGACCGGGACAGGGGGTCACTGAAGCTTTCTTT.

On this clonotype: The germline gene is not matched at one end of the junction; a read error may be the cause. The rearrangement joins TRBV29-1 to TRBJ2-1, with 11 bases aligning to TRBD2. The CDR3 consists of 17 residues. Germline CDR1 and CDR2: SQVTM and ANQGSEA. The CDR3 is CSVVWLAGGLHYNEQPF. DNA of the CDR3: TGCAGCGTTGTTTGGCTAGCGGGAGGCCTCCACTACAATGAGCAGCCCTTC.

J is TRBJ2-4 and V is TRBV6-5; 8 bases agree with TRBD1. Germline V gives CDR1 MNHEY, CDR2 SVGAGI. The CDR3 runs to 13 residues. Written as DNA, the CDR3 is TGTGGCAGTAGTGAGACAGGGGTGAACATTCAGTACTTC. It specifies CGSSETGVNIQYF.

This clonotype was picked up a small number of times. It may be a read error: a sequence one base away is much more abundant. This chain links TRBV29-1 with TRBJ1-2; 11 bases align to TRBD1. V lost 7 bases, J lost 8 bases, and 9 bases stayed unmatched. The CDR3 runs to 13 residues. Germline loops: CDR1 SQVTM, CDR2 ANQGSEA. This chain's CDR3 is CSATDRGPKGYTF. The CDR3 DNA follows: TGCAGCGCTACGGACAGGGGGCCGAAGGGCTACACCTTC.

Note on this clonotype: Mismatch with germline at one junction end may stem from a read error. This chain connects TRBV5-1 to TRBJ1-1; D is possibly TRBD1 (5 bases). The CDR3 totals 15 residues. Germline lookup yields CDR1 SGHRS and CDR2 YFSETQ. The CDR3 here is CASSLGGRMNTEAFF. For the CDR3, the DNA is TGTGCCAGCAGCTTGGGGGGACGGATGAACACTGAAGCTTTCTTT.

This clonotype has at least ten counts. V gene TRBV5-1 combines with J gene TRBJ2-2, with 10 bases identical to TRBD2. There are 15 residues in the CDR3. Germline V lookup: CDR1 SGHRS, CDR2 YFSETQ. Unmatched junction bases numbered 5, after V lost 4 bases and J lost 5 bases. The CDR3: CASSGSGRGTGELFF. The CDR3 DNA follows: TGCGCCAGCAGCGGCAGCGGGAGGGGGACCGGGGAGCTGTTTTTT.